This entry describes one T cell receptor (beta chain). The data are from a study of blood T cell repertoires in COVID-19. Study overall: Some COVID-19 samples were acute and others convalescent; all came from the United States, Italy and Spain. The analysed material was cDNA or gDNA that came from T cells, B-cell-depleted T cells, or PBMCs.

In germline, CDR1 is SGHRS, CDR2 YFSETQ. This CDR3 contains 15 residues. V trimming: 2 bases; J trimming: 8 bases; junction bases outside the gene matches: 12. Original methodology: From reference gene primer amplification, estimates of nucleated cell counts were derived. TCRdb keeps only in-frame clones here, not all; method: immunoSEQ multiplex PCR. The V and J calls and clone size come from that table; D and trimming were worked out from the DNA. The table includes about 120,000 clones, about four fifths detected once. Patients in Seattle were enrolled during active infection, then followed longitudinally.

The rearrangement uses TRBV5-1 and TRBJ1-2; the match to TRBD1 covers 7 bases. Sequenced: peripheral blood. The receptor was isolated from a man aged 25-45 years with COVID-19, enrolled during active disease. The CDR3, as DNA: TGCGCCAGCAGCTTCGACAGGGTCCACGCTAAGGGCTACACCTTC. Its protein product is CASSFDRVHAKGYTF.